The T cell receptor beta chain under discussion was sequenced for a study of blood T cell repertoires in COVID-19. In the study overall: Specimens from acute and convalescent COVID-19 originated in the United States, Italy and Spain. T cells, B-cell-depleted T cells, or PBMCs provided the cDNA or gDNA that served as material.

The CDR3 has 17 residues. Germline trimming cut 5 bases from V and 0 bases from J; bases unmatched to any gene: 9. Germline CDR1 SGHTA, CDR2 FQGNSA. Methods used by the authors: Reference gene primer amplification gave nucleated cell count estimates. Here immunoSEQ multiplex PCR was the method, and the copy in TCRdb shows in-frame clones only, minus some. That table gives V, J and clone size, and the DNA gave D and trimming. The sample records 200,000 to 300,000 clones, more than 70% being singletons. Participants were aged about 18 to 95 years, lived in 24 US areas, and enrolled virtually. The sample comprised PBMCs or T cells enriched from blood (not recorded which). The gene calls are TRBV7-2 and TRBJ2-1; 8 nucleotides line up with TRBD1. The source of this sequence is a woman aged 40 to 49 with acute COVID-19. CDR3 protein: CASSPGQGFPSYNEQFF. The CDR3 nucleotides read TGTGCCAGCAGCCCCGGACAGGGATTTCCCTCCTACAATGAGCAGTTCTTC.